The rows below give T cell receptor beta chains drawn from one sample of a study of cytomegalovirus exposure and HLA in healthy donors. The method was immunoSEQ multiplex PCR; TCRdb's version includes in-frame clones alone and lacks a portion of them. The sample lists about 140,000 clones, around 90% occurring once. Sequenced: PBMCs. Receptors were obtained from a woman in her thirties or forties in good health and CMV-seronegative. Both conserved end residues are part of each CDR3. Fields, in order: D gene, clone size, CDR3 length, V gene, J gene, CDR3 protein, CDR3 DNA. A D gene is named only where the DNA matches it firmly. The listing skips clone size in some rows; elsewhere it reads once, few, many or a size class.

TRBD1,-,13,TRBV7-2,TRBJ1-2,CASRPGQNYGYTF,TGTGCCAGCAGACCGGGACAGAACTATGGCTACACCTTC
TRBD1,-,16,TRBV11-2,TRBJ2-2,CASSSLDRGNTGELFF,TGTGCCAGCAGCTCACTTGACAGGGGGAACACCGGGGAGCTGTTTTTT
-,-,13,TRBV11-3,TRBJ2-1,CASSLTDYNEQFF,TGTGCCAGCAGCTTAACTGACTACAATGAGCAGTTCTTC
TRBD2,-,16,TRBV7-9,TRBJ2-1,CSSSPWGSGAHNEQFF,TGTTCCAGCAGCCCCTGGGGTAGCGGGGCCCACAATGAGCAGTTCTTC
-,-,14,TRBV11-2,TRBJ1-3,CASSLGEGGNTIYF,TGTGCCAGCAGCTTAGGGGAGGGCGGAAACACCATATATTTT
-,once,16,TRBV6-5,TRBJ2-1,CASSYSFRLSGFEQFF,TGTGCCAGCAGTTACTCTTTTCGTCTATCCGGGTTTGAGCAGTTCTTC
-,-,14,TRBV6-5,TRBJ2-7,CASSYRGPTYEQYF,TGTGCCAGCAGTTACCGTGGTCCTACCTACGAGCAGTACTTC
-,-,16,TRBV19,TRBJ1-1,CASSSWLQGTHTEAFF,TGTGCCAGTAGTTCCTGGCTGCAGGGGACGCACACTGAAGCTTTCTTT
TRBD1,-,12,TRBV7-9,TRBJ2-7,CSSSRTGDEQYF,TGTTCCAGCAGTCGTACAGGGGACGAGCAGTACTTC
-,once,15,TRBV5-1,TRBJ2-4,CASSESPGTQNIQYF,TGCGCCAGCAGCGAATCTCCGGGAACCCAAAACATTCAGTACTTC
-,-,15,TRBV5-1,TRBJ2-7,CASSLSVRGFYEQYF,TGCGCCAGCAGCCTCTCTGTCCGGGGATTTTACGAGCAGTACTTC
-,-,15,TRBV5-4,TRBJ1-1,CASSLLLGGNTEAFF,TGTGCCAGCAGCCTACTACTCGGAGGGAACACTGAAGCTTTCTTT
-,-,15,TRBV4-1,TRBJ2-7,CASSQGSSGAYEQYF,TGCGCCAGCAGCCAAGGTTCCAGCGGAGCGTACGAGCAGTACTTC
TRBD1,-,14,TRBV5-4,TRBJ2-7,CASSLGGTDYEQYF,TGTGCCAGCAGCTTGGGAGGGACAGATTACGAGCAGTACTTC
TRBD2,-,17,TRBV4-2,TRBJ2-5,CASSLRLAGDRVETQYF,TGTGCCAGCAGCCTCCGACTAGCGGGCGATAGGGTCGAGACCCAGTACTTC
-,-,16,TRBV5-1,TRBJ2-7,CASSPSPRGAGYEQYF,TGCGCCAGCAGTCCCTCCCCACGGGGGGCAGGTTACGAGCAGTACTTC
TRBD1,-,14,TRBV7-9,TRBJ2-5,CSSSKGQVPETQYF,TGTTCCAGCAGTAAAGGACAGGTCCCGGAGACCCAGTACTTC
-,-,13,TRBV19,TRBJ1-1,CASRDDRNTEAFF,TGTGCCAGTAGGGATGACAGGAACACTGAAGCTTTCTTT
TRBD2,-,14,TRBV7-9,TRBJ2-1,CASFIAGVDTEQFF,TGTGCCAGCTTCATAGCGGGAGTGGACACTGAGCAGTTCTTC
TRBD2,-,16,TRBV5-4,TRBJ2-1,CASSMLTSGSYNEQFF,TGTGCCAGCAGCATGCTTACTAGCGGGAGCTACAATGAGCAGTTCTTC